This paragraph reports one TCR beta chain. Its antigen is still unknown. Only CD45RO-negative cells positively selected for CCR7 counted as naive CD8 cells, so terminally differentiated effector memory CD45RA+ cells were excluded. The authors distributed each subset's genomic DNA evenly over several immunoSEQ plates. Clones were read by immunoSEQ multiplex PCR, and TCRdb kept only the in-frame ones, dropping some. Among about 580,000 clones listed, 95% to 98% were seen once. The record originates from a study of shared clonotypes between healthy human individuals. Whole-study findings and limits: Memory subsets generally showed smaller estimated richness than naive subsets did.

Per the germline V gene, CDR1 is LNHDA and CDR2 is SQIVND (reference sequence). The CDR3 consists of 15 residues. The V and J ends lost 10 bases and 1 base, in that order; junction bases with no gene match: 8. The TCR comes from a man aged 25-45 years in good health. The chain couples TRBV19 to TRBJ2-7, with 12 nucleotides matching TRBD2. The sample taken for sequencing was naive CD8+ T cells sorted from blood. The CDR3 loop reads CATQVTSGGSYEQYF. In nucleotides, the CDR3 is TGTGCCACCCAGGTCACTAGCGGGGGGTCCTACGAGCAGTACTTC.